This T cell receptor beta chain was profiled in a study of blood T cell repertoires in COVID-19. The overall study: The United States, Italy and Spain supplied acute and convalescent COVID-19 samples.

The J segment lost 0 bases and the V segment lost 3 bases, leaving 2 bases of the junction unmatched. The germline V gene has CDR1 SGHNT and CDR2 YENEEA. This CDR3 comprises 15 residues. Here immunoSEQ multiplex PCR was the method, and the copy in TCRdb shows in-frame clones only, minus some. Of tens of thousands of clones listed, approximately 78% are singletons. This rearrangement joins TRBV11-3 to TRBJ2-1, with 7 bases identical to TRBD1. The source material was peripheral blood. The sequence derives from a woman aged 80 or over with acute or convalescent COVID-19. CDR3 nucleotides: TGTGCCAGCAGCTTCGAGGGGGCCTCCTACAATGAGCAGTTCTTC. Translating it yields CASSFEGASYNEQFF.